The 32 T cell receptor beta chains reported below all come from one sample, sequenced in a study of OX40 agonist ivuxolimab in advanced cancers. Profiled with immunoSEQ multiplex PCR; TCRdb holds only in-frame clones, not every one. The profile shows 45,000 to 75,000 clones, 82% of them singletons. Sequenced material: CD4+ or CD8+ T cells sorted from blood, taken in a trial of the OX40 agonist ivuxolimab. All receptors derive from an adult with an advanced solid tumor such as melanoma, head and neck, liver or kidney cancer.

The CDR3 DNA follows: TGTGCCAGCAGCTTCCAAGAGACCCAGTACTTC. Translating it yields CASSFQETQYF. The chain combines TRBV7-6 with TRBJ2-5; D is ambiguous. V lost 3 bases and J 1 base, leaving 0 bases between the germline ends. The CDR3 has 11 residues. Per germline, CDR1 SGHVS and CDR2 FNYEAQ.

The rearrangement uses TRBV4-1 and TRBJ2-5; D gene unclear. Germline V gives CDR1 MGHRA, CDR2 YSYEKL. V was pared by 1 base and J by 2 bases, with 8 bases between. The CDR3 is 14 residues long. DNA for the CDR3: TGCGCCAGCAGCCAAGGAGGCAGGCAAGAGACCCAGTACTTC. Translation gives CASSQGGRQETQYF.

The chain carries TRBV6-5 and TRBJ2-1; 8 bases fit TRBD2. V shed 4 bases, J shed 7 bases, and the junction held 12 bases outside the gene matches. The CDR3 is made up of 16 amino acids. CDR1 and CDR2 from the germline V gene are MNHEY and SVGAGI. The CDR3 coding sequence is TGTGCCAGCAGTTGGGCCGGGACTCGCGGGGGGAATGAGCAGTTCTTC. Its translation is CASSWAGTRGGNEQFF.

The chain uses TRBV5-6 and TRBJ2-7; D is ambiguous. Trimming removed 2 bases from V and 0 bases from J, with 12 bases in between. Germline V lookup: CDR1 SGHDT, CDR2 YYEEEE. This CDR3 spans 15 amino acids. CDR3 nucleotide sequence: TGTGCCAGCAGCTTTCGGTCTGCAAGCTCCTACGAGCAGTACTTC. Its protein is CASSFRSASSYEQYF.

J is TRBJ2-2 and V is TRBV5-1; D is uncertain. CDR1 and CDR2 from the germline V gene are SGHRS and YFSETQ. This CDR3 is 14 amino acids long. The V gene lost 3 bases and the J gene lost 0 bases, with 6 bases spanning the gap. The CDR3 is CASSSPTNTGELFF. The CDR3 DNA reads as TGCGCCAGCAGCTCCCCGACGAACACCGGGGAGCTGTTTTTT.

This clone was recorded once. CDR3 DNA sequence: TGTGCCAGTAGTGTGGATAGGGTCCGCAATCAGCCCCAGCATTTT. Amino acids: CASSVDRVRNQPQHF. The chain combines TRBV19 with TRBJ1-5; D call uncertain. Germline-derived CDR1 and CDR2 are LNHDA and SQIVND (reference sequence). Trimming removed 5 bases at V and 2 bases at J, with 13 bases between. The CDR3 contains 15 residues.

CDR3 sequence (DNA): TGTGCCAGCAGCTTGGGGCTAGCGGGGGATAACCCCCAAGAGACCCAGTACTTC. Amino acid sequence: CASSLGLAGDNPQETQYF. V and J are TRBV7-3 and TRBJ2-5, with 10 bases matching TRBD2. The V gene end was trimmed by 3 bases and the J gene end by 1 base; junction bases not matched to a gene: 11. Germline V gene lookup returns CDR1 SGHTA and CDR2 FQGTGA. This CDR3 spans 18 amino acids.

V and J are TRBV19 and TRBJ2-3; TRBD1 matches 10 bases. Germline V gene data show CDR1 as LNHDA and CDR2 as SQIVND (reference sequence). This CDR3 spans 14 amino acids. V shed 9 bases and J 1 base; nucleotides not matched to a gene: 4. The CDR3 reads CASQGTGGTDTQYF. In nucleotides, the CDR3 is TGTGCCAGCCAAGGGACAGGGGGCACAGATACGCAGTATTTT.

This clone was seen only a few times. The chain links TRBV29-1 to TRBJ2-5; tentatively, D is TRBD2 (6 bases). Germline CDR1 and CDR2: SQVTM and ANQGSEA. This CDR3 has 15 amino acids. V was cut by 2 bases and J by 0 bases, with 13 bases left in between. The CDR3 protein is CSVESRAGYQETQYF. CDR3 nucleotide sequence: TGCAGCGTTGAAAGCAGGGCGGGGTACCAAGAGACCCAGTACTTC.

The genes are TRBV5-1 and TRBJ1-1; D unclear. CDR1 and CDR2 from the germline V gene are SGHRS and YFSETQ. This CDR3 is 13 amino acids long. V dropped 4 bases and J dropped 4 bases, with 11 bases sitting between them. In nucleotides, the CDR3 is TGCGCCAGCAGCCCCCTGGAAGGCACTGAAGCTTTCTTT. Its translation: CASSPLEGTEAFF.

This clone was counted a few times. V and J are TRBV29-1 and TRBJ1-5, with TRBD1 matching over 8 bases. The CDR3 is made up of 14 amino acids. Germline-derived CDR1 and CDR2 are SQVTM and ANQGSEA. Germline trimming cut 4 bases from V and 6 bases from J; bases unmatched to any gene: 8. The CDR3 sequence: CSVGDRYDGQPQHF. DNA for the CDR3: TGCAGCGTTGGGGACAGGTACGACGGTCAGCCCCAGCATTTT.

This rearrangement joins TRBV7-2 to TRBJ2-3, with 7 bases identical to TRBD1. The CDR3 has 16 residues. V was pared by 5 bases and J by 2 bases, with 10 bases of the junction left unmatched. Germline V gene lookup returns CDR1 SGHTA and CDR2 FQGNSA. CDR3 sequence reads: CASSRTPGQNTDTQYF. In DNA form, the CDR3 reads TGTGCCAGCAGCCGGACACCGGGACAGAACACAGATACGCAGTATTTT.

The chain has TRBV4-3 and TRBJ2-6; D uncertain. Trimming stripped 0 bases from V and 4 bases from J, with 7 bases between. Germline CDR1 reads LGHNA; CDR2 reads YSLEER. The CDR3 runs 15 residues. The CDR3 DNA sequence: TGCGCCAGCAGCCAAGAATATGGGGGGGCCAACGTCCTGACTTTC. Residues: CASSQEYGGANVLTF.

This rearrangement joins TRBV5-4 to TRBJ2-2, with 9 bases aligning to TRBD1. The length of the CDR3 is 17 residues. Germline CDR1 reads SGHNT; CDR2 reads YYREEE (reference sequence). Trimming removed 5 bases from V and 0 bases from J; junction bases left unmatched: 8. CDR3 loop: CASSPGQGRANTGELFF. Written as DNA, the CDR3 is TGTGCCAGCAGTCCTGGACAGGGGAGGGCGAACACCGGGGAGCTGTTTTTT.

This clone was observed a few times. The same CDR3 is also encoded by other DNA sequences in this sample. The chain carries TRBV20-1 and TRBJ1-1; no definite D call. Trimming shortened V by 6 bases and J by 10 bases, and 12 bases separated the two germline ends. This CDR3 contains 10 residues. Germline assignment: CDR1 DFQATT and CDR2 SNEGSKA (reference sequence). In DNA form, the CDR3 reads TGCAGTGCGTGGGGTAGAGGAGCTTTCTTT. Translating it yields CSAWGRGAFF.

The rearrangement uses TRBV28 and TRBJ1-1, with a possible D match to TRBD1 (6 bases). Trimming removed 8 bases at V and 3 bases at J, with 16 bases between. This CDR3 has 14 amino acids. Germline V lookup: CDR1 MDHEN, CDR2 SYDVKM. The CDR3, as DNA: TGTGCCAGCCGTAAATTCGGACAGCACACTGAAGCTTTCTTT. Amino acids: CASRKFGQHTEAFF.

This chain links TRBV2 with TRBJ2-1; TRBD2 is a possible D gene (5 bases). Germline V CDR1 and CDR2: SNHLY, FYNNEI. The CDR3 runs to 16 residues. V was shortened by 7 bases and J by 0 bases, with 16 bases between the two germline ends. This CDR3 reads CASTRGTASSYNEQFF. In DNA form, the CDR3 reads TGTGCCAGCACCCGGGGAACGGCGAGCTCCTACAATGAGCAGTTCTTC.

V gene TRBV6-5 combines with J gene TRBJ1-2; perhaps TRBD1 as D (6 bases). CDR1 MNHEY and CDR2 SVGAGI come from the germline V gene. The CDR3 runs to 12 residues. V gave up 10 bases and J gave up 4 bases, with 13 bases separating them. The CDR3 region is CAIRRGGYGYTF. For the CDR3, the DNA is TGTGCCATCAGGAGGGGGGGCTATGGCTACACCTTC.

The chain joins TRBV7-2 to TRBJ2-5, with 9 bases that match TRBD1. V gave up 5 bases and J gave up 4 bases; unmatched junction bases: 8. CDR3 length equals 15 residues. CDR1 SGHTA and CDR2 FQGNSA come from the germline V gene. This chain's CDR3 is CASSPSDRGRETQYF. CDR3 DNA sequence: TGTGCCAGCAGCCCTAGCGACAGGGGGAGAGAGACCCAGTACTTC.

The V and J genes are TRBV6-4 and TRBJ2-1; 9 nucleotides match TRBD1. Germline CDR1 reads MRHNA; CDR2 reads SNTAGT. This CDR3 is built from 14 residues. Losses at the gene ends were 3 bases for V and 6 bases for J; bases not matched to a gene: 3. The CDR3 spells CASSEQGARNEQFF. CDR3 DNA: TGTGCCAGCAGTGAACAGGGGGCGCGCAATGAGCAGTTCTTC.

The chain recombines TRBV5-6 with TRBJ2-1; 10 bases map to TRBD2. The germline CDR1 and CDR2 sequences are SGHDT and YYEEEE. V lost 2 bases and J lost 0; bases outside the gene matches: 2. CDR3 size: 16 residues. CDR3 nucleotides: TGTGCCAGCAGCTTCTTAGCGGGAGGCTCCTACAATGAGCAGTTCTTC. The encoded protein is CASSFLAGGSYNEQFF.

This sequence joins TRBV11-3 and TRBJ1-1; D is unclear. V lost 5 bases and J lost 4, with 11 bases in between. The CDR3 extends over 13 amino acids. Germline V gene data show CDR1 as SGHNT and CDR2 as YENEEA. CDR3 region: CASSNSASTEAFF. CDR3 in DNA: TGTGCCAGCAGCAATTCGGCAAGCACTGAAGCTTTCTTT.

The V and J genes are TRBV2 and TRBJ2-1; TRBD2 aligns across 10 bases. The V gene's germline CDR1 is SNHLY and CDR2 FYNNEI. The CDR3 is 15 residues long. Trimming cost V 6 bases and J 13 bases; bases outside gene matches: 15. The CDR3 here is CASRTGTSDPGTQFF. The CDR3 nucleotides are TGTGCCAGCAGGACCGGGACTAGCGATCCGGGCACCCAGTTCTTC.

The chain has TRBV7-3 and TRBJ1-4, with unresolved D. Trimming left V 4 bases short and J 0 bases short, with 3 bases between. The CDR3 runs to 13 residues. CDR1 and CDR2 (germline): SGHTA, FQGTGA. This CDR3 reads CASSSTTNEKLFF. CDR3 nucleotide sequence: TGTGCCAGCAGCTCGACAACTAATGAAAAACTGTTTTTT.

V and J are TRBV11-2 and TRBJ2-7; 9 bases fit TRBD2. V gave up 4 bases and J gave up 2 bases; unmatched junction bases: 6. The V gene's germline CDR1 is SGHAT and CDR2 FQNNGV. The CDR3 is 15 residues long. The CDR3 loop is CASSSGSGRTYEQYF. The CDR3 DNA reads as TGTGCCAGCAGCTCAGGGAGCGGGAGGACCTACGAGCAGTACTTC.

This clone was seen only once. The V and J genes are TRBV19 and TRBJ2-1, with D tentatively TRBD1 or TRBD2 (5 bases each). V shed 6 bases and J shed 0 bases, with 15 bases lying between them. Germline V CDR1 and CDR2: LNHDA, SQIVND (reference sequence). CDR3 length: 16 amino acids. The CDR3 here is CASRWGTGSSYNEQFF. CDR3 coding DNA: TGTGCCAGTAGATGGGGGACCGGCAGCTCCTACAATGAGCAGTTCTTC.

This clone appeared a single time. The chain recombines TRBV6-6 with TRBJ2-1; D is uncertain. This CDR3 has 12 residues. CDR1 MNHNY and CDR2 SVGAGI come from the germline V gene (reference sequence). V shed 0 bases and J shed 11 bases, with 8 bases lying between them. CDR3 in DNA: TGTGCCAGCAGTTACTCGGGCAGCCAGCAGTTCTTC. Protein: CASSYSGSQQFF.

In DNA, the CDR3 is TGTGCCAGCAGACCAGGGGGGCCCAATGAGCAGTTCTTC. This codes for CASRPGGPNEQFF. The rearrangement joins TRBV6-6 to TRBJ2-1; D might be TRBD1 (7 bases). The CDR3 runs 13 residues. Germline V CDR1 and CDR2: MNHNY, SVGAGI (reference sequence). V dropped 6 bases and J dropped 6 bases, with 12 bases sitting between them.

This chain uses TRBV6-5 with TRBJ2-5; 8 nucleotides match TRBD2. There are 12 residues in the CDR3. Germline V lookup: CDR1 MNHEY, CDR2 SVGAGI. Unmatched junction bases numbered 2, after V lost 6 bases and J lost 5 bases. CDR3 loop: CASSPGGETQYF. The CDR3 coding sequence is TGTGCCAGCAGCCCGGGGGGGGAGACCCAGTACTTC.

The chain employs TRBV7-2 and TRBJ2-5; D ambiguous. V was cut by 1 base and J by 4 bases, with 7 bases left in between. Germline V gives CDR1 SGHTA, CDR2 FQGNSA. This CDR3 is built from 13 residues. CDR3 in DNA: TGTGCCAGCAGCTTAGGGGGTCGAGAGACCCAGTACTTC. Translation gives CASSLGGRETQYF.

The chain recombines TRBV10-2 with TRBJ2-7; either TRBD1 or TRBD2 may fit D (5 bases each). Germline lookup yields CDR1 WSHSY and CDR2 SAAADI. CDR3 length: 14 amino acids. The V end lost 7 bases, the J end lost 2 bases, and 15 bases lay between the germline ends. This CDR3 reads CASNQGPTTYEQYF. Written as DNA, the CDR3 is TGCGCCAGCAATCAGGGACCGACGACCTACGAGCAGTACTTC.

This clone was seen only a few times. The chain carries TRBV30 and TRBJ2-5; D may match TRBD1 or TRBD2 (5 bases each). The ends were cut back, 2 bases at V and 5 bases at J, with 12 bases in the middle. Germline assignment: CDR1 GTSNPN and CDR2 SVGIG (reference sequence). The length of the CDR3 is 13 residues. The CDR3 loop is CAWSPGRRETQYF. The CDR3 region has the DNA TGTGCCTGGAGTCCGGGGCGCCGGGAGACCCAGTACTTC.